The entry below describes one T cell receptor (beta chain). Losses at the gene ends were 4 bases for V and 7 bases for J; bases not matched to a gene: 6. Germline V gives CDR1 WNHNN, CDR2 SYGVQD (reference sequence). This CDR3 comprises 14 residues. TCRdb's table, derived via immunoSEQ multiplex PCR, lists solely in-frame clones and lacks some. The table shows 66,000 or so clones, with just under 80% occurring only once. The sample comes from a study of blood T cell repertoires in COVID-19. J is TRBJ2-7 and V is TRBV10-1, with TRBD1 matching over 11 bases. Sample: peripheral blood. The TCR originated in a human donor in a cohort sampled during active COVID-19. CDR3 DNA: TGCGCCAGCAGTGCGGACAGGGGGCGGATTGAGCAGTACTTC. Translation: CASSADRGRIEQYF.